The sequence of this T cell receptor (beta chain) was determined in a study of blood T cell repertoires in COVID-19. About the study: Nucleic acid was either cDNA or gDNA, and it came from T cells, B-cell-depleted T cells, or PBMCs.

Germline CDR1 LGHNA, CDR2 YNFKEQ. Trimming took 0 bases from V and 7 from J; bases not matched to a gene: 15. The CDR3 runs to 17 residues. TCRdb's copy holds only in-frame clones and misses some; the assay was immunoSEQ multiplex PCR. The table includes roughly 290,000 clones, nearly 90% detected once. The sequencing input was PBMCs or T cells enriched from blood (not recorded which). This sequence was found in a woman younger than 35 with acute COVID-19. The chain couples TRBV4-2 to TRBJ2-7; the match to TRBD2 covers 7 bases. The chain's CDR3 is CASSQEAVAGDAGEQYF. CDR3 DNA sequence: TGTGCCAGCAGCCAAGAGGCGGTGGCGGGAGACGCGGGGGAGCAGTACTTC.